A single sample is the source of the 32 T cell receptor beta chains below, sequenced in a study of T-cell reconstitution after alpha-beta-depleted transplantation in children. Unique molecular identifiers were incorporated during preparation of the TCRbeta library. One entry per CDR3 protein results from TCRdb running MiXCR on the PCR reads. The repertoire includes hundreds of thousands of distinct CDR3 sequences, around 15% of them detected once, and around 41% sits in the top ten. The specimen comprised PBMCs, mostly from graft donor cells, sampled 360 days after TCRalphabeta/CD19-depleted stem cell transplant. The receptor source for this set is a male patient aged 2 to 10 who had a stem cell transplant for acute lymphoblastic leukemia, so the T cells may come from the graft donor.

This clonotype was seen a handful of times. This rearrangement joins TRBV10-3 to TRBJ2-2; 13 bases are a match to TRBD2. V lost 6 bases and J lost 2; bases outside the gene matches: 6. In germline, CDR1 is ENHRY, CDR2 SYGVKD. The CDR3 length is 17 residues. The CDR3 spells CAISETSGRFNTGELFF. In DNA, the CDR3 is TGTGCCATCAGCGAGACTAGCGGGAGGTTTAACACCGGGGAGCTGTTTTTT.

The V gene is TRBV20-1, the J gene TRBJ2-7, with D possibly being TRBD1 (6 bases). This CDR3 comprises 16 residues. Per the germline V gene, CDR1 is DFQATT and CDR2 is SNEGSKA (reference sequence). V shed 5 bases and J shed 0 bases, with 20 bases lying between them. Here the CDR3 reads CSALRGIGVSSYEQYF. The CDR3 DNA is TGCAGTGCTCTCAGGGGAATAGGGGTGAGCTCCTACGAGCAGTACTTC.

This clonotype was found many times. The rearrangement joins TRBV12-3 or TRBV12-4 to TRBJ2-7; TRBD1 might be the D (7 bases). The germline V and J ends were trimmed by 3 bases and 1 base, with 10 bases remaining between them. The CDR3 runs to 14 residues. DNA of the CDR3: TGTGCCAGCAGTTTCGCGGGACAGTCCTACGAGCAGTACTTC. This encodes CASSFAGQSYEQYF.

This clonotype was detected a few times. The chain has TRBV7-9 and TRBJ2-3, with 9 bases lining up with TRBD1. CDR1 SEHNR and CDR2 FQNEAQ come from the germline V gene (reference sequence). The CDR3 is 16 residues long. The ends lost 8 bases at V and 2 bases at J; junction bases unmatched: 11. DNA of the CDR3: TGTGCCAGCGCCCTAACACAGGGGGCAAACACAGATACGCAGTATTTT. The encoded protein is CASALTQGANTDTQYF.

This clonotype was observed many times. This chain uses TRBV30 with TRBJ2-3; D unclear. This CDR3 has 14 amino acids. Germline CDR1 is GTSNPN and CDR2 is SVGIG (reference sequence). Trimming stripped 6 bases from V and 3 bases from J, with 16 bases between. CDR3 protein: CACCRGHSTDTQYF. The CDR3 DNA follows: TGTGCCTGCTGCCGTGGCCACTCGACAGATACGCAGTATTTT.

The V and J genes are TRBV16 and TRBJ2-7; D gene ambiguous. CDR3 length equals 14 residues. Looked up from germline, CDR1 is KGHSY and CDR2 is FQNENV. Trimming took off 0 bases at V and 1 base at J, with 7 bases between the two ends. The CDR3 reads CASSQSGRSYEQYF. For the CDR3, the DNA is TGTGCCAGCAGCCAATCAGGGCGTTCCTACGAGCAGTACTTC. Based on the CDR3 plus reference TRBV16 and TRBJ2-7, the full variable domain is GEEVAQTPKHLVRGEGQKAKLYCAPIKGHSYVFWYQQVLKNEFKFLISFQNENVFDETGMPKERFSAKCLPNSPCSLEIQATKLEDSAVYFCASSQSGRSYEQYFGPGTRLTVT.

This clonotype showed up just a few times. V and J are TRBV5-1 and TRBJ2-7; D gene uncertain. Trimming shortened V by 5 bases and J by 0 bases, and 9 bases separated the two germline ends. CDR3 length equals 13 residues. In germline, CDR1 is SGHRS, CDR2 YFSETQ. The CDR3 region has the DNA TGCGCCAGCAGGGTACAGAGCTCCTACGAGCAGTACTTC. It specifies CASRVQSSYEQYF.

This clonotype was counted a few times. This chain connects TRBV11-2 to TRBJ2-3, with 11 bases lining up with TRBD2. The CDR3 totals 18 residues. The trim removed 2 bases at V and 8 bases at J, leaving 15 bases unmatched. Germline V gene data show CDR1 as SGHAT and CDR2 as FQNNGV. DNA of the CDR3: TGTGCCAGCAGCTTAAGAAATAGCGGGAGGGCCTATTACGGTACGCAGTATTTT. Translated: CASSLRNSGRAYYGTQYF.

V is TRBV10-3 and J is TRBJ2-1; 7 nucleotides agree with TRBD2. CDR3 length: 16 amino acids. Per germline, CDR1 ENHRY and CDR2 SYGVKD. V shed 3 bases and J 0 bases; nucleotides not matched to a gene: 5. The CDR3 DNA follows: TGTGCCATCAGTGACGGGGGGAGGCGCTCCTACAATGAGCAGTTCTTC. It encodes CAISDGGRRSYNEQFF.

V is TRBV4-1 and J is TRBJ1-5, with D possibly TRBD1 on 6 matching bases. The CDR3 is made up of 23 amino acids. V lost 5 bases, J lost 4 bases, and 39 bases lay in between. Germline CDR1 reads MGHRA; CDR2 reads YSYEKL. CDR3 in DNA: TGCGCCAGCAGCGGCGGGGAGCGGGACATGGGATCCCACAATGTTGGTAGGAATCAGCCCCAGCATTTT. This encodes CASSGGERDMGSHNVGRNQPQHF.

This clonotype was counted only a few times. The chain couples TRBV28 to TRBJ2-2; TRBD1 agrees at 8 bases. The V gene's germline CDR1 is MDHEN and CDR2 SYDVKM. Trimming cost V 5 bases and J 14 bases; bases outside gene matches: 7. The CDR3 loop spans 12 amino acids. The CDR3 is CASSGQGGLLFF. CDR3 DNA: TGTGCCAGCAGTGGACAGGGCGGTTTACTGTTTTTT.

This clonotype was seen a handful of times. This chain connects TRBV7-9 to TRBJ1-4, with D perhaps TRBD1 (6 bases). CDR3 length: 14 residues. V gave up 0 bases and J gave up 8 bases, with 10 bases separating them. Germline values: CDR1 SEHNR, CDR2 FQNEAQ (reference sequence). The CDR3 is CASSLAATGEKLFF. The CDR3 nucleotides read TGTGCCAGCAGCTTAGCTGCCACAGGGGAAAAACTGTTTTTT.

This clonotype has a count of ten or more. The chain joins TRBV4-1 to TRBJ2-1; 14 bases line up with TRBD2. The CDR3 has 18 amino acids. V dropped 4 bases and J dropped 2; count of bases not matched to a gene: 7. Germline V lookup: CDR1 MGHRA, CDR2 YSYEKL. CDR3: CASSPGTSGRLTYNEQFF. CDR3 nucleotide sequence: TGCGCCAGCAGCCCAGGGACTAGCGGGAGACTGACCTACAATGAGCAGTTCTTC.

This clonotype occurred many times. This chain uses TRBV5-1 with TRBJ2-7; D is possibly TRBD1 (6 bases). V was clipped by 0 bases and J by 4 bases, with 11 bases between them. This CDR3 contains 14 residues. Per germline, CDR1 SGHRS and CDR2 YFSETQ. As DNA, the CDR3 is TGCGCCAGCAGCTTGGCCGGACAGCCTTACGAGCAGTACTTC. It codes for CASSLAGQPYEQYF.

The chain has TRBV20-1 and TRBJ2-7; D remains ambiguous. The germline gives CDR1 DFQATT, CDR2 SNEGSKA (reference sequence). The V and J ends lost 3 bases and 6 bases respectively, with 15 bases between them. The CDR3 is 13 residues long. The CDR3 DNA follows: TGCAGTGCTAGGGCGAGACTTCGGGTCGAGCAGTACTTC. It codes for CSARARLRVEQYF.

This clonotype appeared a few times. The V and J genes are TRBV18 and TRBJ2-7; TRBD2 agrees at 9 bases. Germline CDR1 is KGHSH and CDR2 is LQKENI. The CDR3 sequence is 15 residues long. Unmatched junction bases numbered 8, after V lost 3 bases and J lost 5 bases. The CDR3 DNA follows: TGTGCCAGCTCACCCGGGACTAGCATATTGAACGAGCAGTACTTC. Translated, it gives CASSPGTSILNEQYF.

On this clonotype: This may be a read error: a much more frequent sequence differs by one nucleotide. The conserved phenylalanine or tryptophan is not found at the CDR3 terminus, so this likely reflects a read error. V usage is TRBV20-1 and J usage is TRBJ2-7; 8 bases are a match to TRBD2. Trimming at V came to 2 bases and at J to 2 bases, leaving 2 bases not matched to a gene. CDR1 and CDR2 (germline): DFQATT, SNEGSKA (reference sequence). This CDR3 comprises 13 residues. The CDR3 DNA reads TGCAGTGCTAGAAAGCGGGGGACCTACGAGCAGTACATC. Amino acid sequence: CSARKRGTYEQYI.

The CDR3 region is CASSQGRVFISGQETQYF. Written as DNA, the CDR3 is TGCGCCAGCAGCCAAGGACGAGTTTTTATTAGCGGGCAAGAGACCCAGTACTTC. This sequence joins TRBV4-1 and TRBJ2-5, with 7 bases identical to TRBD2. The V gene's germline CDR1 is MGHRA and CDR2 YSYEKL. Unmatched junction bases numbered 13, after V lost 1 base and J lost 2 bases. The CDR3 contains 18 residues.

The CDR3 DNA sequence: TGCAGTGCTAGGGGACAGGTAGCGACCCGCTCCTACAATGAGCAGTTCTTC. This sequence encodes CSARGQVATRSYNEQFF. The V gene is TRBV20-1, the J gene TRBJ2-1; 8 positions match TRBD1. Per germline, CDR1 DFQATT and CDR2 SNEGSKA (reference sequence). The CDR3 is made up of 17 amino acids. V was clipped by 3 bases and J by 0 bases; unmatched bases: 10.

This clonotype was counted only a few times. The CDR3: CASGRGGTTGYEQYF. CDR3 DNA: TGTGCCAGCGGGAGGGGGGGGACCACAGGGTACGAGCAGTACTTC. The chain employs TRBV6-1 and TRBJ2-7; TRBD2 is a possible D gene (7 bases). Trimming took off 8 bases at V and 4 bases at J, with 21 bases between the two ends. Germline assignment: CDR1 MNHNS and CDR2 SASEGT. The CDR3 is 15 amino acids.

The chain is built from TRBV7-2 and TRBJ2-3, with 7 bases that match TRBD1. V lost 6 bases, J lost 11 bases, and 20 bases stayed unmatched. CDR1 and CDR2 from the germline V gene are SGHTA and FQGNSA. The CDR3 sequence is 16 residues long. Here the CDR3 reads CASRFGRDSEVYEQYF. Here the CDR3 DNA reads TGTGCCAGCAGATTTGGTCGGGACAGTGAAGTTTACGAGCAGTATTTT.

This clonotype appeared many times. The chain links TRBV7-2 to TRBJ1-2; D gene uncertain. The length of the CDR3 is 15 residues. Germline CDR1 SGHTA, CDR2 FQGNSA. V lost 0 bases, J lost 3 bases, and 11 bases lay in between. The DNA of the CDR3 is TGTGCCAGCAGCTTAGCGGCAGGCTTTGACTATGGCTACACCTTC. Protein: CASSLAAGFDYGYTF.

V and J are TRBV12-3 or TRBV12-4 and TRBJ2-1; 10 bases are a match to TRBD2. The CDR3 loop spans 16 amino acids. The trim removed 2 bases at V and 4 bases at J, leaving 5 bases unmatched. The CDR3: CASSLSGRGLYNEQFF. In nucleotides, the CDR3 is TGTGCCAGCAGTTTAAGCGGGAGGGGGTTATACAATGAGCAGTTCTTC.

The V call is TRBV12-5, the J call TRBJ2-1, with a weak D call TRBD1 (6 bases). The CDR3 sequence is 12 residues long. Per the germline V gene, CDR1 is LGHNT and CDR2 is FRNRAP. Trimming removed 3 bases at V and 10 bases at J, with 10 bases between. The CDR3 region has the DNA TGTGCTAGTGGTTTACAGGGCTACGAGCAGTTCTTC. Protein product: CASGLQGYEQFF.

This clonotype was seen repeatedly, ten times or more. V gene TRBV12-3 or TRBV12-4 combines with J gene TRBJ2-2, with 10 positions matching TRBD2. CDR3 length equals 15 residues. Trimming cost V 3 bases and J 5 bases; bases outside gene matches: 3. CDR3 coding DNA: TGTGCCAGCAGTTTTCTAGCGGGAGAGACCGGGGAGCTGTTTTTT. Translating it yields CASSFLAGETGELFF.

This chain uses TRBV29-1 with TRBJ2-3, with D hard to call. V was trimmed by 5 bases and J by 2 bases, leaving 14 bases between them. The length of the CDR3 is 14 residues. Germline CDR1 is SQVTM and CDR2 is ANQGSEA. CDR3 sequence reads: CSVSRRVHTDTQYF. In nucleotides, the CDR3 is TGCAGCGTTTCCCGACGGGTCCACACAGATACGCAGTATTTT.

The V and J genes are TRBV15 and TRBJ2-1; 9 bases match TRBD2. Germline CDR1 LNHNV, CDR2 YYDKDF (reference sequence). Unmatched junction bases numbered 15, after V lost 0 bases and J lost 12 bases. The CDR3 is made up of 17 amino acids. CDR3 sequence: CATSRDQILAGREGQFF. The CDR3 bases are TGTGCCACCAGCAGAGATCAGATTCTAGCGGGAAGGGAGGGGCAGTTCTTC.

In this sample, this clonotype turned up many times. The CDR3 DNA is TGTGCCAGCAGTTTCAGTGTTTACGAGCAGTACTTC. It specifies CASSFSVYEQYF. The rearrangement links TRBV12-3 or TRBV12-4 to TRBJ2-7; D is undetermined. V was pared by 3 bases and J by 4 bases, with 7 bases between. The CDR3 sequence is 12 residues long.

This clonotype was observed a handful of times. The chain combines TRBV18 with TRBJ1-3; D not certain. This CDR3 spans 16 amino acids. V gave up 3 bases and J gave up 0 bases, with 12 bases separating them. Germline V lookup: CDR1 KGHSH, CDR2 LQKENI. The DNA for the CDR3 is TGTGCCAGCTCACCGGGGTACCTACGCTCTGGAAACACCATATATTTT. Translating gives CASSPGYLRSGNTIYF.

This clonotype was seen a handful of times. The chain links TRBV7-9 to TRBJ2-3; D not certain. Germline CDR1 SEHNR, CDR2 FQNEAQ (reference sequence). Deletions cut 2 bases from V and 2 bases from J, with 8 bases between. This CDR3 region has 14 residues. The CDR3 protein is CASSLLLDTDTQYF. In DNA form, the CDR3 reads TGTGCCAGCAGCTTACTTTTGGACACAGATACGCAGTATTTT.

The chain employs TRBV12-3 or TRBV12-4 and TRBJ2-3; 9 bases align to TRBD2. V lost 3 bases, J lost 2 bases, and 18 bases stayed unmatched. There are 20 residues in the CDR3. CDR3 sequence: CASSFLGGRAVSGHTDTQYF. The CDR3 coding sequence is TGTGCCAGCAGTTTTTTGGGCGGGAGGGCCGTAAGCGGGCACACAGATACGCAGTATTTT.

This clonotype showed up just a few times. One end of the junction varies from germline; a read error may be responsible. J is TRBJ2-2 and V is TRBV12-3 or TRBV12-4; a weak D match, TRBD2 (5 bases). The CDR3 runs 16 residues. In nucleotides, the CDR3 is TGTGCCAGCAGTTTTGGCAGCCTCGCGAACACCGGGGAGCTGTGTTTT. Its protein is CASSFGSLANTGELCF.